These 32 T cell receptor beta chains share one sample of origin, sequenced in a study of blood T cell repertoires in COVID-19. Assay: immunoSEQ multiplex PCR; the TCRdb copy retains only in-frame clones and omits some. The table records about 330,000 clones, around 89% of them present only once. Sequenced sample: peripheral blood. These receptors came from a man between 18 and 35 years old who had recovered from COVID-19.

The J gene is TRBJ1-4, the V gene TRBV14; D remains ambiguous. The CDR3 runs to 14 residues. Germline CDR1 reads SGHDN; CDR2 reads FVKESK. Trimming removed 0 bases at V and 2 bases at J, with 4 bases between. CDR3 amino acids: CASSQDRTNEKLFF. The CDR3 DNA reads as TGTGCCAGCAGCCAAGATCGGACTAATGAAAAACTGTTTTTT.

The CDR3 sequence: CASSEPGSYGYTF. The CDR3 nucleotides are TGCGCCAGCAGTGAACCAGGATCCTATGGCTACACCTTC. This sequence joins TRBV4-1 and TRBJ1-2; unclear D gene. Germline V gives CDR1 MGHRA, CDR2 YSYEKL. The V and J ends lost 6 bases and 4 bases respectively, with 12 bases between them. The CDR3 sequence is 13 residues long.

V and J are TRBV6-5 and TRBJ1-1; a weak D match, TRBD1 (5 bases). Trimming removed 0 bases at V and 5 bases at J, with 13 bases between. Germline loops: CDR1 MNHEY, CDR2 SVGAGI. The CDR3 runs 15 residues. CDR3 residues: CASSYSVRADTEAFF. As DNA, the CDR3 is TGTGCCAGCAGTTACTCCGTCAGGGCAGATACTGAAGCTTTCTTT.

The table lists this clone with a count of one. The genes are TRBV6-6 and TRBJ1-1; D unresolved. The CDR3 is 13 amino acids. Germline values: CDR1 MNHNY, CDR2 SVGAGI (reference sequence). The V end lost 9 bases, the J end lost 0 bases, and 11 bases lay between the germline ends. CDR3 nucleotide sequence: TGTGCCAGTAGCGGGCAGTTGAACACTGAAGCTTTCTTT. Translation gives CASSGQLNTEAFF.

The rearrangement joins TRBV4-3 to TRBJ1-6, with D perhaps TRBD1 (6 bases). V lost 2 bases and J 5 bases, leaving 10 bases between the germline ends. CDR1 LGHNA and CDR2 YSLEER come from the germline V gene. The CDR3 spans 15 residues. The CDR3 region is CASSQQQGNNSPLHF. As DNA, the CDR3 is TGCGCCAGCAGCCAACAACAGGGTAATAATTCACCCCTCCACTTT.

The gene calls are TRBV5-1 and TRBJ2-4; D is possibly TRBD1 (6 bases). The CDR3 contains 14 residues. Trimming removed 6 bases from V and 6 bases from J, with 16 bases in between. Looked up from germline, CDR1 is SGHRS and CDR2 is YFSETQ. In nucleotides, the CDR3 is TGCGCCAGCACACCATCCCTCAGGGGAAACATTCAGTACTTC. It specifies CASTPSLRGNIQYF.

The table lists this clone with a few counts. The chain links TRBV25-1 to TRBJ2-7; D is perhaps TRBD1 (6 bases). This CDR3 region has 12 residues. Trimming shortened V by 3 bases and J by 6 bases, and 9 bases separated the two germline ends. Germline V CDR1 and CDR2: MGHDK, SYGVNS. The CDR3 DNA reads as TGTGCCAGCAGTGACAGGGGTGGCGAGCAGTACTTC. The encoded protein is CASSDRGGEQYF.

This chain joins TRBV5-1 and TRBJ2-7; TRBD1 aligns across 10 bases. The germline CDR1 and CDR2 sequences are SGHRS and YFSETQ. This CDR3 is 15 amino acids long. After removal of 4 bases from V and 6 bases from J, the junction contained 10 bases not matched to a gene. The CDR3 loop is CASSTPGQGSREQYF. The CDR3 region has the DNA TGCGCCAGCAGCACCCCGGGACAGGGGTCTCGCGAGCAGTACTTC. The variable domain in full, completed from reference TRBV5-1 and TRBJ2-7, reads KAGVTQTPRYLIKTRGQQVTLSCSPISGHRSVSWYQQTPGQGLQFLFEYFSETQRNKGNFPGRFSGRQFSNSRSEMNVSTLELGDSALYLCASSTPGQGSREQYFGPGTRLTVT.

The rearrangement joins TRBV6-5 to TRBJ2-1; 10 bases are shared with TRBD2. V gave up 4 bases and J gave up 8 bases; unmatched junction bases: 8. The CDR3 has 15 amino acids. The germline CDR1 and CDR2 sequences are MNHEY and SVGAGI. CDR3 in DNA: TGTGCCAGCAGTTCGTCTCCAGCGGGGGGGCATGAGCAGTTCTTC. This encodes CASSSSPAGGHEQFF.

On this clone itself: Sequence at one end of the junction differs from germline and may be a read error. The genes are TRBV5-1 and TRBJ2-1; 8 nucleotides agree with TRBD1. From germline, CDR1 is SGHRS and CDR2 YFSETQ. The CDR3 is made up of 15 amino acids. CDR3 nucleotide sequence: TGCGCCAGCAGCACCGGACTCGACAGGGGAAATGAGCAGCTCTTC. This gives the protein CASSTGLDRGNEQLF.

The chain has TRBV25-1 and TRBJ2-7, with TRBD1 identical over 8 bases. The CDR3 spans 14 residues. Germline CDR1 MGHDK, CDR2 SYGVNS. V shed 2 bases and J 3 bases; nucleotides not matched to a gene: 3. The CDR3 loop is CASSERTGFYEQYF. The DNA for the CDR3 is TGTGCCAGCAGTGAAAGGACAGGGTTCTACGAGCAGTACTTC.

Here the CDR3 DNA reads TGTGCCAGCAGCCACGGCCGGGACAGCTATCAGCCCCAGCATTTT. This sequence encodes CASSHGRDSYQPQHF. V gene TRBV3-1 (or the pseudogene TRBV3-2) combines with J gene TRBJ1-5; 7 nucleotides match TRBD1. The CDR3 is 15 amino acids. Looked up from germline, CDR1 is LGHDT and CDR2 is YNNKEL (reference sequence). Unmatched junction bases numbered 7, after V lost 3 bases and J lost 5 bases.

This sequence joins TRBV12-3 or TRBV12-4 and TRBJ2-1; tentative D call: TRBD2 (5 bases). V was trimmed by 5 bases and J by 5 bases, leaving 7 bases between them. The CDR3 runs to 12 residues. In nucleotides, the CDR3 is TGTGCCAGCAGTCCCGGGGACAATGAGCAGTTCTTC. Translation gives CASSPGDNEQFF.

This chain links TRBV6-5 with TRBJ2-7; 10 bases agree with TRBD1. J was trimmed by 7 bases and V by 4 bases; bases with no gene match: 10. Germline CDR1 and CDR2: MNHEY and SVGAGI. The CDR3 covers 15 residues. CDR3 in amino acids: CASSFRDRGLGEQYF. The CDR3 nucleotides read TGTGCCAGCAGTTTCCGGGACAGGGGTTTGGGAGAGCAGTACTTC.

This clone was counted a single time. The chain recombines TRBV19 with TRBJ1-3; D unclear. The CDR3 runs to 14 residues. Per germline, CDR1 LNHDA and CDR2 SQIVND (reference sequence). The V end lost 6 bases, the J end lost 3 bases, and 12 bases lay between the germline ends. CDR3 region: CASSDVSGGNTIYF. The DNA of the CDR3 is TGTGCCAGTAGCGACGTGTCGGGTGGAAACACCATATATTTT.

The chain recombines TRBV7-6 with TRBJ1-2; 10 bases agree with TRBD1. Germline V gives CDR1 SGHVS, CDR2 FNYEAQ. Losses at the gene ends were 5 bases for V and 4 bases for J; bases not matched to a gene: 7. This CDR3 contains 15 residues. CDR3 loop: CASSAGTGEVYGYTF. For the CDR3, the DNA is TGTGCCAGCAGCGCCGGGACAGGGGAGGTCTATGGCTACACCTTC.

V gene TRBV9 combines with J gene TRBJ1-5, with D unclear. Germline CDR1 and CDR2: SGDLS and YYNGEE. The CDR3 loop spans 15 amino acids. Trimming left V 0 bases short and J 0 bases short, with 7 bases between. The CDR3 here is CASSVGLNSNQPQHF. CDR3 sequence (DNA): TGTGCCAGCAGCGTAGGGCTGAATAGCAATCAGCCCCAGCATTTT. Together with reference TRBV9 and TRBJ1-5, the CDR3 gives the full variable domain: DSGVTQTPKHLITATGQRVTLRCSPRSGDLSVYWYQQSLDQGLQFLIQYYNGEERAKGNILERFSAQQFPDLHSELNLSSLELGDSALYFCASSVGLNSNQPQHFGDGTRLSIL.

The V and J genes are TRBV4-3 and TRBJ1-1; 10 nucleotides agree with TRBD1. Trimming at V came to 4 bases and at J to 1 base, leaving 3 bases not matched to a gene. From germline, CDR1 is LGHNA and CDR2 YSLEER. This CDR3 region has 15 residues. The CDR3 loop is CASSPRDRGNTEAFF. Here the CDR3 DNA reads TGCGCCAGCAGCCCACGGGACAGGGGGAACACTGAAGCTTTCTTT.

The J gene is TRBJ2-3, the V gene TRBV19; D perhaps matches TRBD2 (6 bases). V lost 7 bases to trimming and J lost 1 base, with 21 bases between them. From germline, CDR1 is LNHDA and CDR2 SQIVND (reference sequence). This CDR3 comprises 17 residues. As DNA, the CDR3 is TGTGCCAGTACCTCCGTTCCAGGAGGGTCGGGCACAGATACGCAGTATTTT. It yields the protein CASTSVPGGSGTDTQYF.

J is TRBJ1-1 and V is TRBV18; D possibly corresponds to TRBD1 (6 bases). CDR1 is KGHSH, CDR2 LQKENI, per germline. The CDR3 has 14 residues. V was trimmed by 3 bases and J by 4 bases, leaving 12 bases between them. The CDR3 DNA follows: TGTGCCAGCTCACCCCAGGGGATTGGCACTGAAGCTTTCTTT. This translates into CASSPQGIGTEAFF.

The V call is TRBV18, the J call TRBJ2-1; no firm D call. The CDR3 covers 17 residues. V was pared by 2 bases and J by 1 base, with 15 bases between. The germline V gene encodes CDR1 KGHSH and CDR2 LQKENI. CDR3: CASSPKFATASYNEQFF. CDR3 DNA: TGTGCCAGCTCACCAAAGTTTGCGACTGCTTCCTACAATGAGCAGTTCTTC.

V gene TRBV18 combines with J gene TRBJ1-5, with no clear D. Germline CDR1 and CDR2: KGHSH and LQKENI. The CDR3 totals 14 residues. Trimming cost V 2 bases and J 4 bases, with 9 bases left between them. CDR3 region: CASSPVMSNQPQHF. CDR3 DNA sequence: TGTGCCAGCTCACCAGTGATGAGTAATCAGCCCCAGCATTTT. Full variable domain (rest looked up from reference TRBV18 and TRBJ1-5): NAGVMQNPRHLVRRRGQEARLRCSPMKGHSHVYWYRQLPEEGLKFMVYLQKENIIDESGMPKERFSAEFPKEGPSILRIQQVVRGDSAAYFCASSPVMSNQPQHFGDGTRLSIL.

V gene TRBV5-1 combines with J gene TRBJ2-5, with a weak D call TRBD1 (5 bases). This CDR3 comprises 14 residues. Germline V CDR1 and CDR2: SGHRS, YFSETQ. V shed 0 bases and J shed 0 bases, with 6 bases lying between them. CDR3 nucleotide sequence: TGCGCCAGCAGCTTGGCAGGGAACCAAGAGACCCAGTACTTC. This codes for CASSLAGNQETQYF.

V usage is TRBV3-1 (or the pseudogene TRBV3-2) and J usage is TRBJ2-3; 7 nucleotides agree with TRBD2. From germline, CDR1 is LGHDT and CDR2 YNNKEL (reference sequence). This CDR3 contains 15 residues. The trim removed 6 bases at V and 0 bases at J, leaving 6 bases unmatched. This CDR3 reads CASSQSGVSTDTQYF. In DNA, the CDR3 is TGTGCCAGCAGTCAGAGCGGGGTAAGCACAGATACGCAGTATTTT.

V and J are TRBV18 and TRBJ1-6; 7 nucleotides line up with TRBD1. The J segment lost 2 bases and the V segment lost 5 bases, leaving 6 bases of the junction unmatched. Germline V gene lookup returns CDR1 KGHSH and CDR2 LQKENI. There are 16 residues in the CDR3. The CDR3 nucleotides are TGTGCCAGCTCAAATACAGGGGTGACCTATAATTCACCCCTCCACTTT. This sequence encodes CASSNTGVTYNSPLHF.

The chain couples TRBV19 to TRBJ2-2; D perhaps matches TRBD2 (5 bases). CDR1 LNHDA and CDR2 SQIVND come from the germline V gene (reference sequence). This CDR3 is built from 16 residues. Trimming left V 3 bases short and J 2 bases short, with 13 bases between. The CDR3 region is CASSIREKINTGELFF. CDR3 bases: TGTGCCAGTAGTATTAGGGAGAAAATTAACACCGGGGAGCTGTTTTTT.

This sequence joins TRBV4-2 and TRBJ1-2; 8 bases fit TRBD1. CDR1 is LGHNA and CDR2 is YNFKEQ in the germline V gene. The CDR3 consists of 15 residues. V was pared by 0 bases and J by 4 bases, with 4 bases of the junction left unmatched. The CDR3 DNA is TGTGCCAGCAGCCAAGAATACAGGGGGGCCTATGGCTACACCTTC. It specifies CASSQEYRGAYGYTF.

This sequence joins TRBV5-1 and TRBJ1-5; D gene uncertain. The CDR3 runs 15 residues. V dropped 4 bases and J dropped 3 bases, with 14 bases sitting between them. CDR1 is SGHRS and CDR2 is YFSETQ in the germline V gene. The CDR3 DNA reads TGCGCCAGCAGCCCCACCGCTGGGCCCAATCAGCCCCAGCATTTT. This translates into CASSPTAGPNQPQHF. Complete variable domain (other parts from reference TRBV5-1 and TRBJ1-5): KAGVTQTPRYLIKTRGQQVTLSCSPISGHRSVSWYQQTPGQGLQFLFEYFSETQRNKGNFPGRFSGRQFSNSRSEMNVSTLELGDSALYLCASSPTAGPNQPQHFGDGTRLSIL.

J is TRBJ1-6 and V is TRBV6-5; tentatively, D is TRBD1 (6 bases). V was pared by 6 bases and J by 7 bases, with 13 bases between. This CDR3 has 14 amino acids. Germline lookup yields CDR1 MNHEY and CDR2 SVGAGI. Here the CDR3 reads CASSSRGPNSPLHF. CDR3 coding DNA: TGTGCCAGCAGCAGCAGGGGACCAAATTCACCCCTCCACTTT.

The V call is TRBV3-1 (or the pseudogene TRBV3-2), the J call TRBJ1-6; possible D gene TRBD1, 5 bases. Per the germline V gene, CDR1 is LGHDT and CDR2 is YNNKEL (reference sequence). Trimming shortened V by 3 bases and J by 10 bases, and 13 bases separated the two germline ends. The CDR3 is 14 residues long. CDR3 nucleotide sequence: TGTGCCAGCAGCCAGACAGATAGGGAATCACCCCTCCACTTT. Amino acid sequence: CASSQTDRESPLHF.

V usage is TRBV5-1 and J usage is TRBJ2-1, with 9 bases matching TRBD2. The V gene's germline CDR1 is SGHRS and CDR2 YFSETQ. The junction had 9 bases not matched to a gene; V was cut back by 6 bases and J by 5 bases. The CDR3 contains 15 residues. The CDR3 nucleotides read TGCGCCAGCAAGCCCCAGCGGGGGGTGGACAATGAGCAGTTCTTC. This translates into CASKPQRGVDNEQFF.

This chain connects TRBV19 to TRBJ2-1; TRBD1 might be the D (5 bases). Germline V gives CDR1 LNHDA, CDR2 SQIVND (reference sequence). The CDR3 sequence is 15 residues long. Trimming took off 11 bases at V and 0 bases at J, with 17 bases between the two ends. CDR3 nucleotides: TGTGCCTCAACCCCGGCCGACAGCTCCTACAATGAGCAGTTCTTC. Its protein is CASTPADSSYNEQFF.